The next 32 T cell receptor beta chains were all read from a single sample in a study of OX40 agonist ivuxolimab in advanced cancers. Clones were read by immunoSEQ multiplex PCR, and TCRdb kept only the in-frame ones, dropping some. The sample gives 70,000 or so clones, about 85% of which show up once; approximately 1.2% is in the top ten. The sequences come from CD4+ or CD8+ T cells sorted from blood, collected in a trial of the OX40 agonist ivuxolimab. Every receptor here comes from an adult with an advanced solid tumor such as melanoma, head and neck, liver or kidney cancer.

The chain uses TRBV5-4 and TRBJ1-2, with a weak D call TRBD1 (6 bases). The V end lost 4 bases, the J end lost 4 bases, and 14 bases lay between the germline ends. This CDR3 contains 14 residues. Germline CDR1 and CDR2: SGHNT and YYREEE (reference sequence). This CDR3 is CASSRTGTSYGYTF. CDR3 nucleotides: TGTGCCAGCAGCCGTACAGGGACCTCCTATGGCTACACCTTC.

The chain uses TRBV5-6 and TRBJ2-2; TRBD1 agrees at 8 bases. Germline V gene data show CDR1 as SGHDT and CDR2 as YYEEEE. This CDR3 spans 15 amino acids. Germline trimming cut 7 bases from V and 5 bases from J; bases unmatched to any gene: 10. CDR3 DNA: TGTGCCAGCCGGTCTACAGGGGGTATAACCGGGGAGCTGTTTTTT. As protein: CASRSTGGITGELFF.

This clone was counted a single time. The chain couples TRBV10-3 to TRBJ1-3; D uncertain. CDR3 length: 14 residues. Trimming pared 2 bases from V and 2 bases from J, leaving 7 bases between. Germline V gene lookup returns CDR1 ENHRY and CDR2 SYGVKD. This CDR3 is CAISEAGTGNTIYF. CDR3 DNA sequence: TGTGCCATCAGTGAGGCGGGGACTGGAAACACCATATATTTT.

J is TRBJ1-1 and V is TRBV25-1; a possible D gene is TRBD1 (5 bases). Germline CDR1 reads MGHDK; CDR2 reads SYGVNS. The CDR3 length is 14 residues. Deletions cut 3 bases from V and 10 bases from J, with 18 bases between. This CDR3 is CASSEGLTRTVAFF. DNA for the CDR3: TGTGCCAGCAGTGAGGGACTTACCCGAACCGTAGCTTTCTTT.

V and J are TRBV18 and TRBJ1-1, with D hard to call. From germline, CDR1 is KGHSH and CDR2 LQKENI. This CDR3 has 16 amino acids. With 0 bases removed from V and 5 bases from J, the gap between germline ends came to 16 bases. CDR3 sequence reads: CASSPPKGLGRTEAFF. CDR3 nucleotides: TGTGCCAGCTCACCACCAAAGGGTTTGGGCAGAACTGAAGCTTTCTTT. Full variable domain (rest looked up from reference TRBV18 and TRBJ1-1): NAGVMQNPRHLVRRRGQEARLRCSPMKGHSHVYWYRQLPEEGLKFMVYLQKENIIDESGMPKERFSAEFPKEGPSILRIQQVVRGDSAAYFCASSPPKGLGRTEAFFGQGTRLTVV.

The rearrangement links TRBV10-1 to TRBJ2-1, with D uncertain. Per germline, CDR1 WNHNN and CDR2 SYGVQD (reference sequence). V gave up 2 bases and J gave up 2 bases, with 4 bases separating them. The CDR3 sequence is 13 residues long. The CDR3 sequence is CASSEGAYNEQFF. Here the CDR3 DNA reads TGCGCCAGCAGTGAGGGGGCCTACAATGAGCAGTTCTTC.

V and J are TRBV12-5 and TRBJ2-7; no clear D. Trimming left V 3 bases short and J 5 bases short, with 5 bases between. The length of the CDR3 is 11 residues. Germline V gene sequence: CDR1 LGHNT, CDR2 FRNRAP. CDR3 residues: CASGLEDEQYF. The CDR3 DNA reads TGTGCTAGTGGTTTAGAAGACGAGCAGTACTTC.

The J gene is TRBJ2-2, the V gene TRBV27; D tentatively fits TRBD1 or TRBD2 (5 bases each). The germline V and J ends were trimmed by 8 bases and 5 bases, with 6 bases remaining between them. The CDR3 length is 11 residues. Germline V gene data show CDR1 as MNHEY and CDR2 as SMNVEV (reference sequence). CDR3 in amino acids: CASGGTGELFF. The CDR3 bases are TGTGCCAGCGGGGGAACCGGGGAGCTGTTTTTT.

As for this clone: Sequence at one end of the junction differs from germline and may be a read error. The V call is TRBV28, the J call TRBJ1-2; no clear D. Germline CDR1 reads MDHEN; CDR2 reads SYDVKM. The CDR3 sequence is 11 residues long. DNA for the CDR3: TGTGCCAACAGTCTTGGTTATGGCTACACCTTC. Protein product: CANSLGYGYTF.

This chain joins TRBV20-1 and TRBJ1-2; D ambiguous. Germline loops: CDR1 DFQATT, CDR2 SNEGSKA (reference sequence). Trimming took off 4 bases at V and 8 bases at J, with 11 bases between the two ends. This CDR3 contains 11 residues. In DNA form, the CDR3 reads TGCAGTGCTATAACATCAGGCGGCTACACCTTC. It codes for CSAITSGGYTF.

The chain recombines TRBV6-5 with TRBJ1-1; 7 positions match TRBD1. The germline CDR1 and CDR2 sequences are MNHEY and SVGAGI. Losses at the gene ends were 6 bases for V and 4 bases for J; bases not matched to a gene: 11. This CDR3 region has 15 residues. The CDR3 spells CASRATGVGGTEAFF. As DNA, the CDR3 is TGTGCCAGCAGGGCCACAGGGGTCGGTGGCACTGAAGCTTTCTTT.

The CDR3 is CAISPGQGTGYTF. Here the CDR3 DNA reads TGTGCCATCAGCCCGGGACAGGGAACCGGCTACACCTTC. V gene TRBV10-3 combines with J gene TRBJ1-2; TRBD1 matches at 9 bases. The CDR3 sequence is 13 residues long. Germline V gives CDR1 ENHRY, CDR2 SYGVKD. After removal of 6 bases from V and 8 bases from J, the junction contained 7 bases not matched to a gene.

J is TRBJ1-1 and V is TRBV5-5; weak D call: TRBD1 (5 bases). CDR3 length equals 16 residues. With 4 bases removed from V and 3 bases from J, the gap between germline ends came to 19 bases. Germline V gives CDR1 SGHKS, CDR2 YYEKEE (reference sequence). CDR3 bases: TGTGCCAGCAGCCCCCGAGAGGGGAGGGGAGACACTGAAGCTTTCTTT. This codes for CASSPREGRGDTEAFF. Supplemented by reference TRBV5-5 and TRBJ1-1, the full variable domain reads DAGVTQSPTHLIKTRGQQVTLRCSPISGHKSVSWYQQVLGQGPQFIFQYYEKEERGRGNFPDRFSARQFPNYSSELNVNALLLGDSALYLCASSPREGRGDTEAFFGQGTRLTVV.

Only one count was recorded for this clone. DNA of the CDR3: TGTGCCAGCAGGAACACCTTGAACACTGAAGCTTTCTTT. It codes for CASRNTLNTEAFF. The rearrangement joins TRBV6-1 to TRBJ1-1; D is undetermined. The CDR3 sequence is 13 residues long. V dropped 6 bases and J dropped 0 bases, with 8 bases sitting between them. The germline CDR1 and CDR2 sequences are MNHNS and SASEGT.

This clone was observed a handful of times. J is TRBJ1-5 and V is TRBV21-1. TRBV21-1 is described as a pseudogene. This CDR3 contains 17 residues. In DNA form, the CDR3 reads TGTGCCAGCAGCAAAGATCCTGGGACGGGGGAGAATCAGCCCCAGCATTTT. Protein product: CASSKDPGTGENQPQHF.

The genes are TRBV6-5 and TRBJ1-4; the D gene is possibly TRBD1 (6 bases). Trimming cost V 5 bases and J 8 bases, with 18 bases left between them. The CDR3 is 15 residues long. The germline CDR1 and CDR2 sequences are MNHEY and SVGAGI. The CDR3 loop reads CASSPTGTANEKLFF. CDR3 coding DNA: TGTGCCAGCAGTCCGACAGGAACTGCGAACGAAAAACTGTTTTTT.

The gene calls are TRBV27 and TRBJ1-2, with 11 bases aligning to TRBD1. This CDR3 is built from 16 residues. Germline trimming cut 2 bases from V and 4 bases from J; bases unmatched to any gene: 6. CDR1 is MNHEY and CDR2 is SMNVEV in the germline V gene (reference sequence). In DNA, the CDR3 is TGTGCCAGCAGTTTAGTAGGACAGGGGGCGGTCTATGGCTACACCTTC. This gives the protein CASSLVGQGAVYGYTF.

This chain connects TRBV9 to TRBJ2-2; the match to TRBD2 covers 7 bases. Looked up from germline, CDR1 is SGDLS and CDR2 is YYNGEE. This CDR3 spans 13 amino acids. The V segment lost 3 bases and the J segment 7 bases; nucleotides outside the gene matches: 3. In DNA form, the CDR3 reads TGTGCCAGCAGCGGATGGGAGGGCGGGGAGCTGTTTTTT. Encoded protein: CASSGWEGGELFF.

Only one count was recorded for this clone. The chain couples TRBV9 to TRBJ2-2; D is perhaps TRBD1 (5 bases). The germline V gene encodes CDR1 SGDLS and CDR2 YYNGEE. The CDR3 consists of 14 residues. The ends were cut back, 0 bases at V and 8 bases at J, with 11 bases in the middle. The CDR3, as DNA: TGTGCCAGCAGCGTAGTAGGAACAGGAGGGGAGCTGTTTTTT. It encodes CASSVVGTGGELFF.

As to this clone: Additional DNA sequences in this sample encode the identical CDR3. The chain uses TRBV18 and TRBJ2-5, with unresolved D. The CDR3 runs 12 residues. The V end was cut by 3 bases, the J end by 0 bases, with 2 bases between. Germline assignment: CDR1 KGHSH and CDR2 LQKENI. The CDR3 is CASSPDQETQYF. The CDR3 DNA follows: TGTGCCAGCTCACCCGACCAAGAGACCCAGTACTTC.

The chain carries TRBV6-5 and TRBJ1-1; 8 nucleotides line up with TRBD1. This CDR3 is 14 amino acids long. V lost 2 bases, J lost 7 bases, and 6 bases stayed unmatched. Germline V gene lookup returns CDR1 MNHEY and CDR2 SVGAGI. CDR3 DNA sequence: TGTGCCAGCAGTTACGGACAGGGTATGAGTGAAGCTTTCTTT. It is translated as CASSYGQGMSEAFF.

CDR3 nucleotides: TGTGCCATCAGTGAGAAGGCCCCGGGGCGCACAGATACGCAGTATTTT. Its translation is CAISEKAPGRTDTQYF. The gene calls are TRBV10-3 and TRBJ2-3; either TRBD1 or TRBD2 may fit D (5 bases each). Between the trimmed V and J ends, which lost 2 bases and 1 base, there was a span of 13 bases. The CDR3 runs 16 residues. Germline lookup yields CDR1 ENHRY and CDR2 SYGVKD.

As regards this clone: Sequence at one end of the junction differs from germline and may be a read error. The sample has other DNA sequences that encode this CDR3 too. The genes are TRBV6-1 and TRBJ1-2; D might be TRBD1 (5 bases). CDR1 and CDR2 from the germline V gene are MNHNS and SASEGT. This CDR3 is 14 amino acids long. Here the CDR3 DNA reads TGCGCCAGCACCTCCGGGGACCTGTCTTATGGCTACACCTTC. Amino acids: CASTSGDLSYGYTF.

This clone was seen just once. V and J are TRBV30 and TRBJ2-7; a possible D gene is TRBD1 (6 bases). This CDR3 is built from 13 residues. CDR1 and CDR2 from the germline V gene are GTSNPN and SVGIG (reference sequence). V lost 2 bases and J lost 5, with 13 bases in between. DNA for the CDR3: TGTGCCTGGAGTACGGGACATCGGAACGAGCAGTACTTC. It codes for CAWSTGHRNEQYF.

CDR3 nucleotides: TGTGCCAGTAAGGGTAGCGGGAGTGGTGAGACCCAGTACTTC. Its protein product is CASKGSGSGETQYF. This chain links TRBV19 with TRBJ2-5; 9 bases line up with TRBD2. Trimming cost V 7 bases and J 5 bases; bases outside gene matches: 8. This CDR3 contains 14 residues. The V gene's germline CDR1 is LNHDA and CDR2 SQIVND (reference sequence).

J is TRBJ2-7 and V is TRBV19; maybe TRBD2 (7 bases). Trimming cost V 4 bases and J 5 bases, with 15 bases left between them. The CDR3 runs to 14 residues. Germline V gene sequence: CDR1 LNHDA, CDR2 SQIVND (reference sequence). CDR3 protein: CASSRITGRDEQYF. The CDR3 coding sequence is TGTGCCAGTAGTAGGATCACAGGGAGGGACGAGCAGTACTTC.

The chain uses TRBV5-6 and TRBJ2-5, with TRBD2 as a possible D gene (6 bases). Germline V gene data show CDR1 as SGHDT and CDR2 as YYEEEE. The CDR3 contains 15 residues. Trimming shortened V by 1 base and J by 3 bases, and 13 bases separated the two germline ends. The CDR3 sequence: CASSLRAGGKETQYF. The CDR3 DNA reads TGTGCCAGCAGCTTGAGGGCCGGGGGAAAAGAGACCCAGTACTTC.

In DNA, the CDR3 is TGTGCCAGCTCACCGGACAGGCTAGGATCCGGGGAGCTGTTTTTT. This gives the protein CASSPDRLGSGELFF. The gene calls are TRBV18 and TRBJ2-2; 7 bases agree with TRBD1. The CDR3 extends over 15 amino acids. Germline lookup yields CDR1 KGHSH and CDR2 LQKENI. J lost 6 bases, V lost 3 bases, and 7 bases had no gene match.

This chain uses TRBV18 with TRBJ2-3, with 8 bases identical to TRBD1. The junction had 5 bases not matched to a gene; V was cut back by 2 bases and J by 1 base. The CDR3 runs to 16 residues. Germline V gene sequence: CDR1 KGHSH, CDR2 LQKENI. The DNA for the CDR3 is TGTGCCAGCTCACCAGGCCCGGGACAGGGCACAGATACGCAGTATTTT. Translated, it gives CASSPGPGQGTDTQYF.

This chain connects TRBV4-2 to TRBJ2-5; 7 nucleotides match TRBD2. The end of the DNA is better explained by TRBJ2-7, so the J call may be wrong. This CDR3 comprises 16 residues. The germline V gene has CDR1 LGHNA and CDR2 YNFKEQ. The CDR3: CASSQDRGVGSDEQYF. CDR3 DNA sequence: TGTGCCAGCAGCCAAGATCGGGGGGTTGGGAGTGACGAGCAGTACTTC.

This sequence joins TRBV9 and TRBJ2-3; no firm D call. Looked up from germline, CDR1 is SGDLS and CDR2 is YYNGEE. This CDR3 contains 14 residues. V was cut by 4 bases and J by 2 bases, with 11 bases left in between. The CDR3 protein is CASSPRGATDTQYF. CDR3 DNA sequence: TGTGCCAGCAGCCCCCGTGGTGCCACAGATACGCAGTATTTT.

Regarding this clone: The junction does not match germline at one end; this may be a read error. The chain has TRBV28 and TRBJ2-7, with D perhaps TRBD1 (6 bases). CDR1 MDHEN and CDR2 SYDVKM come from the germline V gene. This CDR3 has 12 amino acids. The CDR3 DNA follows: TGTGCCAGCAGTTTATCTGGGACACCCCCATTTTTC. Protein sequence: CASSLSGTPPFF.